The 28 T cell receptor beta chains reported below all come from one sample, sequenced in a study of T-cell memory formation after mild COVID-19. MiXCR, run by TCRdb on the 5' RACE reads, gives a single entry per CDR3 protein. The data show under 350,000 distinct CDR3 sequences, roughly 15% seen once. What was sequenced was PBMCs or a T cell subset sorted from them (not recorded which). These receptors were obtained from a man aged 18 to 29 who had mild COVID-19 (a few samples of this study predate the infection). Cell type and time point are not known.

This rearrangement joins TRBV29-1 to TRBJ2-2; D call uncertain. Per the germline V gene, CDR1 is SQVTM and CDR2 is ANQGSEA. CDR3 length equals 15 residues. V lost 0 bases, J lost 2 bases, and 10 bases lay in between. CDR3 residues: CSVEDLRSNTGELFF. The CDR3 region has the DNA TGCAGCGTTGAAGATCTCAGGTCCAACACCGGGGAGCTGTTTTTT.

This clonotype was observed a handful of times. The gene calls are TRBV20-1 and TRBJ2-7, with a tentative D call TRBD2 (5 bases). Germline CDR1 reads DFQATT; CDR2 reads SNEGSKA (reference sequence). Trimming took 3 bases from V and 3 from J, leaving 12 bases between them. The CDR3 totals 13 residues. This CDR3 is CSASQASYYEQYF. In nucleotides, the CDR3 is TGCAGTGCTAGTCAGGCTAGCTACTACGAGCAGTACTTC.

This clonotype has a count of ten or more. The chain employs TRBV30 and TRBJ1-2; weak D call: TRBD1 (5 bases). The V and J ends lost 1 base and 2 bases respectively, with 14 bases between them. The CDR3 is made up of 15 amino acids. Germline V gene sequence: CDR1 GTSNPN, CDR2 SVGIG (reference sequence). This CDR3 reads CAWSATQGRNYGYTF. The CDR3, as DNA: TGTGCCTGGAGTGCGACCCAGGGAAGGAACTATGGCTACACCTTC. The full variable domain, with the rest looked up from reference TRBV30 and TRBJ1-2, is SQTIHQWPATLVQPVGSPLSLECTVEGTSNPNLYWYRQAAGRGLQLLFYSVGIGQISSEVPQNLSASRPQDRQFILSSKKLLLSDSGFYLCAWSATQGRNYGYTFGSGTRLTVV.

This sequence joins TRBV18 and TRBJ1-2, with D possibly being TRBD1 (5 bases). Trimming removed 6 bases at V and 3 bases at J, with 11 bases between. This CDR3 is 13 amino acids long. Germline CDR1 is KGHSH and CDR2 is LQKENI. The CDR3 region has the DNA TGTGCCAGCTCGCCGGGACTGTACTATGGCTACACCTTC. Translating it yields CASSPGLYYGYTF.

The V call is TRBV6-5, the J call TRBJ2-7, with D uncertain. Trimming shortened V by 0 bases and J by 6 bases, and 9 bases separated the two germline ends. The length of the CDR3 is 13 residues. The germline V gene has CDR1 MNHEY and CDR2 SVGAGI. The CDR3 here is CASSYSSKGEQYV. DNA for the CDR3: TGTGCCAGCAGTTACTCGAGTAAGGGCGAGCAGTACGTC.

J is TRBJ2-2 and V is TRBV12-3 or TRBV12-4, with D possibly TRBD1 on 6 matching bases. The germline V and J ends were trimmed by 5 bases and 5 bases, with 12 bases remaining between them. CDR3 size: 14 residues. DNA for the CDR3: TGTGCCAGCAGTGCCCAGGACAGAACCGGGGAGCTGTTTTTT. Its protein product is CASSAQDRTGELFF.

This clonotype was recorded a few times. This chain joins TRBV27 and TRBJ1-1, with D perhaps TRBD1 (6 bases). Trimming left V 8 bases short and J 0 bases short, with 10 bases between. This CDR3 contains 13 residues. Germline assignment: CDR1 MNHEY and CDR2 SMNVEV (reference sequence). The CDR3 is CASAGGLNTEAFF. In DNA form, the CDR3 reads TGTGCCAGCGCCGGGGGCTTGAACACTGAAGCTTTCTTT.

CDR3 DNA: TGCAGTGCTAGATTTGTTCAGGGGTACTATGGCTACACCTTC. It translates to CSARFVQGYYGYTF. The V and J genes are TRBV20-1 and TRBJ1-2, with TRBD1 as a possible D gene (6 bases). Germline values: CDR1 DFQATT, CDR2 SNEGSKA (reference sequence). V was pared by 2 bases and J by 3 bases, with 13 bases between. The CDR3 extends over 14 amino acids.

The chain has TRBV20-1 and TRBJ2-2; D may be TRBD1 (5 bases). CDR1 is DFQATT, CDR2 SNEGSKA, per germline (reference sequence). CDR3 size: 16 residues. V was trimmed by 5 bases and J by 2 bases, leaving 18 bases between them. The CDR3 bases are TGCAGTGCTGAAGGCCAAAAAGGGGCCAACACCGGGGAGCTGTTTTTT. This gives the protein CSAEGQKGANTGELFF.

This chain joins TRBV4-2 and TRBJ2-3; 10 bases line up with TRBD2. CDR1 is LGHNA and CDR2 is YNFKEQ in the germline V gene. V lost 7 bases to trimming and J lost 0 bases; unmatched junction nucleotides: 13. The CDR3 runs to 18 residues. This chain's CDR3 is CASTATLSSGGSTDTQYF. CDR3 bases: TGTGCCAGCACCGCGACACTTTCTAGCGGGGGAAGCACAGATACGCAGTATTTT.

The chain recombines TRBV5-1 with TRBJ2-1; 8 bases align to TRBD1. The germline CDR1 and CDR2 sequences are SGHRS and YFSETQ. V shed 0 bases and J 7 bases; nucleotides not matched to a gene: 3. The CDR3 is 14 amino acids. Written as DNA, the CDR3 is TGCGCCAGCAGCTTGGTGCAGGGGGCGAATGAGCAGTTCTTC. As protein: CASSLVQGANEQFF.

A few counts support this clonotype. This chain uses TRBV20-1 with TRBJ1-5, with 9 bases lining up with TRBD1. The germline gives CDR1 DFQATT, CDR2 SNEGSKA (reference sequence). The CDR3 has 13 residues. With 3 bases clipped from V and 7 bases from J, the junction kept 4 bases outside the gene matches. Here the CDR3 reads CSARDRGGQPQHF. In DNA, the CDR3 is TGCAGTGCTAGGGACAGGGGTGGCCAGCCCCAGCATTTT.

A few counts support this clonotype. CDR3 sequence (DNA): TGTGCCAGCGGCGAGTACGGATCAAACATTCAGTACTTC. It is translated as CASGEYGSNIQYF. The chain recombines TRBV7-2 with TRBJ2-4, with unresolved D. The CDR3 length is 13 residues. V gave up 8 bases and J gave up 6 bases, with 14 bases separating them. Germline CDR1 and CDR2: SGHTA and FQGNSA. The full variable domain, its missing parts supplied by reference TRBV7-2 and TRBJ2-4, is GAGVSQSPSNKVTEKGKDVELRCDPISGHTALYWYRQSLGQGLEFLIYFQGNSAPDKSGLPSDRFSAERTGGSVSTLTIQRTQQEDSAVYLCASGEYGSNIQYFGAGTRLSVL.

The rearrangement uses TRBV7-2 and TRBJ2-7; D ambiguous. V lost 0 bases to trimming and J lost 1 base, with 7 bases between them. Germline-derived CDR1 and CDR2 are SGHTA and FQGNSA. CDR3 length: 14 residues. CDR3 amino acids: CASSLAGGSYEQYV. CDR3 DNA sequence: TGTGCCAGCAGCTTAGCGGGCGGATCCTACGAGCAGTACGTC.

The gene calls are TRBV9 and TRBJ2-7; 10 bases align to TRBD1. Looked up from germline, CDR1 is SGDLS and CDR2 is YYNGEE. V dropped 0 bases and J dropped 3; count of bases not matched to a gene: 3. The CDR3 extends over 15 amino acids. In DNA, the CDR3 is TGTGCCAGCAGCGTAGGAGGACAGGGGGACTACGAGCAGTACTTC. It codes for CASSVGGQGDYEQYF.

This sequence joins TRBV6-2 or TRBV6-3 and TRBJ2-1, with 9 bases identical to TRBD1. This CDR3 has 13 residues. J gave up 9 bases and V 5 bases, and 5 bases lay outside the gene matches. The V gene's germline CDR1 is MNHEY and CDR2 SVGEGT. CDR3 bases: TGTGCCAGCAGTGGACAGGGGTTACTTGAGCAGTTCTTC. Protein sequence: CASSGQGLLEQFF.

CDR3 coding DNA: TGTGCCAGCCAGAACTTAGGCGGCACTGAAGCTTTCTTT. Its protein product is CASQNLGGTEAFF. The chain uses TRBV7-9 and TRBJ1-1; D ambiguous. V was trimmed by 8 bases and J by 4 bases, leaving 14 bases between them. The CDR3 is made up of 13 amino acids. CDR1 and CDR2 (germline): SEHNR, FQNEAQ (reference sequence). Combining the CDR3 with reference TRBV7-9 and TRBJ1-1 gives the whole variable domain DTGVSQNPRHKITKRGQNVTFRCDPISEHNRLYWYRQTLGQGPEFLTYFQNEAQLEKSRLLSDRFSAERPKGSFSTLEIQRTEQGDSAMYLCASQNLGGTEAFFGQGTRLTVV.

A few counts support this clonotype. This rearrangement joins TRBV6-6 to TRBJ2-7; 8 positions agree with TRBD2. CDR3 length: 14 amino acids. Germline-derived CDR1 and CDR2 are MNHNY and SVGAGI (reference sequence). The V and J ends lost 6 bases and 0 bases, in that order; junction bases with no gene match: 4. The CDR3 loop is CASRPGGHSYEQYV. The CDR3 DNA is TGTGCCAGCAGGCCGGGGGGGCACTCCTACGAGCAGTACGTC.

The CDR3 reads CASSLQYNEQFF. In DNA, the CDR3 is TGCGCCAGCAGCTTACAGTACAATGAGCAGTTCTTC. The V and J genes are TRBV5-1 and TRBJ2-1; D is unresolved. V dropped 2 bases and J dropped 4 bases, with 4 bases sitting between them. The CDR3 is 12 amino acids. Germline CDR1 SGHRS, CDR2 YFSETQ.

This chain links TRBV5-1 with TRBJ1-4; TRBD1 might be the D (6 bases). Trimming cost V 0 bases and J 7 bases, with 13 bases left between them. Germline V gene sequence: CDR1 SGHRS, CDR2 YFSETQ. CDR3 length: 15 residues. The CDR3 bases are TGCGCCAGCAGCTTGGCCCAGGGGAGTGGTGAAAAACTGTTTTTT. It yields the protein CASSLAQGSGEKLFF. Using reference TRBV5-1 and TRBJ1-4 for the parts outside the CDR3, the full variable domain is KAGVTQTPRYLIKTRGQQVTLSCSPISGHRSVSWYQQTPGQGLQFLFEYFSETQRNKGNFPGRFSGRQFSNSRSEMNVSTLELGDSALYLCASSLAQGSGEKLFFGSGTQLSVL.

This clonotype has more than one count but fewer than ten. The V and J genes are TRBV19 and TRBJ2-7; a weak D match, TRBD2 (7 bases). The germline V gene has CDR1 LNHDA and CDR2 SQIVND (reference sequence). Trimming cost V 5 bases and J 9 bases, with 26 bases left between them. The CDR3 contains 16 residues. The CDR3 region has the DNA TGTGCCAGTAGTTCCTGGGGGGGACACCCCGTCGAGGGGCAGTACTTC. Protein product: CASSSWGGHPVEGQYF.

The chain recombines TRBV20-1 with TRBJ1-2; 7 bases are shared with TRBD1. The germline CDR1 and CDR2 sequences are DFQATT and SNEGSKA (reference sequence). This CDR3 is built from 12 residues. J lost 6 bases, V lost 5 bases, and 6 bases had no gene match. CDR3 sequence: CSAYRGGDGYTF. CDR3 sequence (DNA): TGCAGTGCTTACAGGGGAGGCGATGGCTACACCTTC.

This clonotype appeared a few times. The chain links TRBV6-2 or TRBV6-3 to TRBJ1-5; TRBD1 matches 7 bases. CDR3 length: 12 residues. Germline V gene data show CDR1 as MNHEY and CDR2 as SVGEGT. Losses at the gene ends were 8 bases for V and 7 bases for J; bases not matched to a gene: 5. The CDR3 loop reads CASRAGGQPQHF. The CDR3 bases are TGTGCCAGCCGGGCAGGGGGGCAGCCCCAGCATTTT.

The chain has TRBV12-3 or TRBV12-4 and TRBJ2-3, with D hard to call. V was cut by 2 bases and J by 4 bases, with 10 bases left in between. The CDR3 is 14 amino acids. The CDR3 bases are TGTGCCAGCAGTTTACTAGTTGAGCCAGATACGCAGTATTTT. Translation gives CASSLLVEPDTQYF.

The chain combines TRBV3-1 with TRBJ1-5, with a weak D call TRBD1 (5 bases). V dropped 0 bases and J dropped 9 bases, with 15 bases sitting between them. The CDR3 extends over 15 amino acids. CDR1 and CDR2 from the germline V gene are LGHDT and YNNKEL (reference sequence). The CDR3 loop is CASSQDLQDLRPQHF. As DNA, the CDR3 is TGTGCCAGCAGCCAAGATTTACAGGACTTACGGCCCCAGCATTTT.

This chain links TRBV10-1 with TRBJ2-7, with D perhaps being TRBD1 or TRBD2 (5 bases each). CDR1 WNHNN and CDR2 SYGVQD come from the germline V gene (reference sequence). V was trimmed by 3 bases and J by 3 bases, leaving 6 bases between them. The CDR3 has 12 amino acids. The CDR3 coding sequence is TGCGCCAGCAGTGATGGGGGCTACGAGCAGTACTTC. Translating gives CASSDGGYEQYF.

The sample holds a few counts of this clonotype. V and J are TRBV6-2 or TRBV6-3 and TRBJ1-3, with D unresolved. CDR1 and CDR2 (germline): MNHEY, SVGEGT. V was cut by 5 bases and J by 9 bases, with 17 bases left in between. The CDR3 has 14 amino acids. The CDR3 protein is CASSNPDTGGTIYF. CDR3 DNA: TGTGCCAGCAGTAATCCCGACACCGGAGGCACCATATATTTT.

DNA of the CDR3: TGTGCCAGCAGCGTAGATAATGTTCCCGCGGAGACCCAGTACTTC. This gives the protein CASSVDNVPAETQYF. J is TRBJ2-5 and V is TRBV9, with D unresolved. The V end was cut by 0 bases, the J end by 5 bases, with 14 bases between. CDR1 is SGDLS, CDR2 YYNGEE, per germline. There are 15 residues in the CDR3.